The present T cell receptor (beta chain) was sequenced within a study of CD8 T cells in ankylosing spondylitis. TCRdb re-called the 5' RACE reads through MiXCR, storing one row per CDR3 protein. Among under 300,000 distinct CDR3 sequences listed, around 10% were seen once. This clonotype was found many times. Its antigen remains unidentified. Study-wide results and caveats: Matched ankylosing spondylitis synovial fluid reportedly showed significant enrichment of disease-linked clones. Apparently characteristic of ankylosing spondylitis blood was a TCR beta motif (fewer than 10 highly homologous variants).

V was clipped by 1 base and J by 3 bases, with 10 bases between them. Germline V gives CDR1 SGDLS, CDR2 YYNGEE. This CDR3 comprises 14 residues. The receptor was isolated from a male donor with ankylosing spondylitis or in good health (not recorded which). The sample comprised blood, either unsorted or a sorted T cell fraction (not recorded which). V gene TRBV9 combines with J gene TRBJ1-1; possibly TRBD1 for D (6 bases). The CDR3 spells CASSVRTADTEAFF. DNA of the CDR3: TGTGCCAGCAGCGTACGGACAGCGGACACTGAAGCTTTCTTT.